These 2 T cell receptor beta chains were sequenced from one sample in a study of blood T cell repertoires in COVID-19. Sequencing used immunoSEQ multiplex PCR; TCRdb keeps in-frame clones, though not all of them. The sample holds roughly 420,000 clones, 88% seen once. Source material: PBMCs or T cells enriched from blood (not recorded which). These receptors all stem from a woman between 25 and 40 years old with acute COVID-19.

This clone appeared once. This chain uses TRBV15 with TRBJ1-4; tentative D call: TRBD1 (5 bases). The CDR3 consists of 16 residues. Germline V gives CDR1 LNHNV, CDR2 YYDKDF (reference sequence). Trimming shortened V by 0 bases and J by 6 bases, and 14 bases separated the two germline ends. The CDR3 DNA follows: TGTGCCACCAGCAGAGATTTCGGGGGTACCGATGAAAAACTGTTTTTT. Its protein product is CATSRDFGGTDEKLFF.

This chain links TRBV6-5 with TRBJ1-4; no clear D gene. V was trimmed by 0 bases and J by 8 bases, leaving 16 bases between them. The CDR3 is 16 amino acids. Per germline, CDR1 MNHEY and CDR2 SVGAGI. The CDR3 loop is CASSYSSWVKREKLFF. The CDR3 DNA is TGTGCCAGCAGTTACTCGAGCTGGGTGAAGCGGGAAAAACTGTTTTTT.